This TCR beta chain emerged from a study of siplizumab effects on memory and regulatory T cells. CDR3 length: 15 amino acids. After removal of 5 bases from V and 10 bases from J, the junction contained 10 bases not matched to a gene. Germline V gene data show CDR1 as MRHNA and CDR2 as SNTAGT. Sequenced by immunoSEQ multiplex PCR; TCRdb stores in-frame clones only, minus some. This table holds 110,000 or so clones, around 93% found once. The specimen was non-Treg CD4+ T cells sorted from blood. The V gene is TRBV6-4, the J gene TRBJ1-6; TRBD1 matches at 8 bases. The receptor was derived from a human donor in good health. The CDR3 DNA is TGTGCCAGCAGTCCCACGACAGGGGTCGGGTCACCCCTCCACTTT. It translates to CASSPTTGVGSPLHF.